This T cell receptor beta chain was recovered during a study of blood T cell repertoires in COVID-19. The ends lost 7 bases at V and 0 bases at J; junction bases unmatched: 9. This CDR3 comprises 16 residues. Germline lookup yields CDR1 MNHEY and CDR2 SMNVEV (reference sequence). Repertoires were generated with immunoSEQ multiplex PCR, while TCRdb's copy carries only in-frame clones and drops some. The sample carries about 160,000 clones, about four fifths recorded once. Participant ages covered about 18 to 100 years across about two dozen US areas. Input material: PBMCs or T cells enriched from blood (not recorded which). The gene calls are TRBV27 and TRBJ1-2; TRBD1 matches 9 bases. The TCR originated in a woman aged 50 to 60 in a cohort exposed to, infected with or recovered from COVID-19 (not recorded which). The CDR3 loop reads CASKSGTGSANYGYTF. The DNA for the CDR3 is TGTGCCAGCAAGTCCGGGACAGGGTCAGCTAACTATGGCTACACCTTC.